This T cell receptor (beta chain) was obtained from a study of shared clonotypes between healthy human individuals. The germline gives CDR1 SGHVS, CDR2 FNYEAQ. The CDR3 is 16 residues long. Trimming removed 4 bases from V and 3 bases from J; junction bases left unmatched: 1. Study outcomes and limitations: Naive subsets typically showed greater estimated richness than memory subsets.

Clones were read by immunoSEQ multiplex PCR, and TCRdb kept only the in-frame ones, dropping some. The table has 1,500,000 or so clones, 98% seen once. On this clone: What it binds is not known.

The sequence came from a man aged 30 to 45 in good health. The sequenced sample consisted of naive CD4+ T cells sorted from blood. Documented subset: CD45RA+ positively selected. The rearrangement joins TRBV7-6 to TRBJ2-2; 14 bases line up with TRBD2. The CDR3 nucleotides are TGTGCCAGCAGCTCGGGACTAGCGGGAGACACCGGGGAGCTGTTTTTT. It specifies CASSSGLAGDTGELFF.